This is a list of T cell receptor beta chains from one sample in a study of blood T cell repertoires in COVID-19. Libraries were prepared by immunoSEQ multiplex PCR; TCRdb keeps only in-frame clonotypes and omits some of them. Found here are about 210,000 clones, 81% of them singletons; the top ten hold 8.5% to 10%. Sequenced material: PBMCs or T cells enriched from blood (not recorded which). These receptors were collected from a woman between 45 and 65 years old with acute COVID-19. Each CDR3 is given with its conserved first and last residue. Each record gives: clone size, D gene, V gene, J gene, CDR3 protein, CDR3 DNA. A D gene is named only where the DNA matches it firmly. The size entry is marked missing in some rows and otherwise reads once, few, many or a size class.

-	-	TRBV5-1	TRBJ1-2	CASSSSLDLHGSYGYTF	TGCGCCAGCAGCTCATCCTTAGACCTACATGGGAGCTATGGCTACACCTTC
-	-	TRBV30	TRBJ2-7	CAWSVVSGPYEQYF	TGTGCCTGGAGTGTTGTGTCAGGGCCCTACGAGCAGTACTTC
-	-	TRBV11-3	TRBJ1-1	CASSFRGTEAFF	TGTGCCAGCAGCTTTCGGGGAACTGAAGCTTTCTTT
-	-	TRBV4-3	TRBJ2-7	CASSQDFAVMSSYEQYF	TGCGCCAGCAGCCAAGATTTTGCGGTAATGAGCTCCTACGAGCAGTACTTC
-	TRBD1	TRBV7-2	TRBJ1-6	CASSLPFRTGPSPLHF	TGTGCCAGCAGCTTACCCTTTCGGACAGGTCCTTCACCCCTCCACTTT
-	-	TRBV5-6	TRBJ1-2	CASSLASTAAF	TGTGCCAGCAGCTTGGCCTCGACAGCAGCCTTC
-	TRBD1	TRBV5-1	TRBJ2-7	CASSDTGDSYEQYF	TGCGCCAGCAGTGATACAGGGGACTCCTACGAGCAGTACTTC
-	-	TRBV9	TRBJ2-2	CASSVVGLTGELFF	TGTGCCAGCAGCGTGGTGGGACTTACCGGGGAGCTGTTTTTT
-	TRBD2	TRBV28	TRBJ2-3	CASSRMGGGAYTQYF	TGTGCCAGCAGCCGAATGGGCGGGGGGGCGTATACGCAGTATTTT
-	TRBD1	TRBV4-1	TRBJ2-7	CASSQPSTGYEQYF	TGCGCCAGCAGCCAACCCTCGACAGGGTACGAGCAGTACTTC
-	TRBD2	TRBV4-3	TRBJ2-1	CASSQGTRTPINEQFF	TGCGCCAGCAGCCAAGGGACTAGAACCCCAATCAATGAGCAGTTCTTC
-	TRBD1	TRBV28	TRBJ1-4	CASSSGQENEKLFF	TGTGCCAGCAGCTCGGGACAGGAGAATGAAAAACTGTTTTTT
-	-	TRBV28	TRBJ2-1	CASSSLLVSNEQFF	TGTGCCAGCAGTTCCCTACTAGTATCCAATGAGCAGTTCTTC
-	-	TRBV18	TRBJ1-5	CASSPGRPPQPQHF	TGTGCCAGCTCACCAGGCAGGCCCCCTCAGCCCCAGCATTTT
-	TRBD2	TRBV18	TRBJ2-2	CASSTLAGDSSGELFF	TGTGCCAGCTCAACACTAGCGGGAGATTCTTCCGGGGAGCTGTTTTTT
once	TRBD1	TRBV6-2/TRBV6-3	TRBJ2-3	CASSGQGDTQYF	TGTGCCAGCAGTGGACAGGGGGATACGCAGTATTTT
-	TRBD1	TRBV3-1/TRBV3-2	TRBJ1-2	CASRVGGSVGYTF	TGTGCCAGCAGGGTAGGGGGCTCGGTGGGCTACACCTTC
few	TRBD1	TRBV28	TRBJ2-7	CASSFTPGTGAGSYEQYF	TGTGCCAGCAGTTTTACCCCCGGGACAGGGGCTGGTTCCTACGAGCAGTACTTC
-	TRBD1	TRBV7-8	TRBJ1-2	CASSLSGTGGYGYTF	TGTGCCAGCAGCTTAAGCGGGACAGGGGGCTATGGCTACACCTTC
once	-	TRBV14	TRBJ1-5	CASSQDSVQPQHF	TGTGCCAGCAGCCAAGATAGTGTACAGCCCCAGCATTTT
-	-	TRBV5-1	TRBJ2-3	CASSLGAVKDTQYF	TGCGCCAGCAGCTTGGGGGCTGTTAAAGATACGCAGTATTTT
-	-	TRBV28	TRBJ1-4	CASRTGREKLFF	TGTGCCAGCAGGACAGGACGTGAAAAACTGTTTTTT
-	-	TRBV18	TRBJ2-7	CASSVQGGYEQYF	TGTGCCAGCTCCGTGCAGGGAGGCTACGAGCAGTACTTC
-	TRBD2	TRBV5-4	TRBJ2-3	CASSLGSGGGGFADTQYF	TGTGCCAGCAGCTTGGGTTCCGGGGGGGGTGGCTTTGCAGATACGCAGTATTTT
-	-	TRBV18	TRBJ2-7	CASSPSRSTYEQYF	TGTGCCAGCTCACCTTCGCGGTCCACCTACGAGCAGTACTTC
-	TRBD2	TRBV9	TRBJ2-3	CASSVDRGGQADTQYF	TGTGCCAGCAGCGTAGATCGGGGGGGGCAGGCAGATACGCAGTATTTT
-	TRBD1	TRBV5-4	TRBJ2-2	CASSLGQGVNTGELFF	TGTGCCAGCAGCCTTGGACAGGGGGTAAACACCGGGGAGCTGTTTTTT
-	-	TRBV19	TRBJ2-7	CASSITSKTPGQYF	TGTGCCAGTAGTATAACGTCGAAAACCCCCGGGCAGTACTTC
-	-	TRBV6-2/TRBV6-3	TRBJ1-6	CASSYSFASPLHF	TGTGCCAGCAGTTACTCGTTTGCGTCACCCCTCCACTTT
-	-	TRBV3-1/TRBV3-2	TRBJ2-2	CASSRQEDTGELFF	TGTGCCAGCAGCCGCCAGGAGGACACCGGGGAGCTGTTTTTT
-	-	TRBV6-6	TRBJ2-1	CASSLSNEQFF	TGTGCCAGCAGTCTCAGCAATGAGCAGTTCTTC
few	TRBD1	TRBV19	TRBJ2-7	CASSRGQVDYEQYF	TGTGCCAGTAGTAGGGGACAGGTCGACTACGAGCAGTACTTC
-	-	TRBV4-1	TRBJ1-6	CASSQAVTEDRNSPLHF	TGCGCCAGCAGCCAAGCCGTGACGGAAGACAGGAATTCACCCCTCCACTTT
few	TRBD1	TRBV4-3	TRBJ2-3	CASSSWTGGRDTQYF	TGCGCCAGCAGCTCCTGGACAGGGGGGCGGGATACGCAGTATTTT
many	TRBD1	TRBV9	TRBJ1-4	CASSGGDRNNEKLFF	TGTGCCAGCAGCGGGGGGGACAGGAACAATGAAAAACTGTTTTTT
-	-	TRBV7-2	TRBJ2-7	CASSPQPAYEQYF	TGTGCCAGCAGCCCACAACCCGCCTACGAGCAGTACTTC
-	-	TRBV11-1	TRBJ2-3	CASSLAHGREADTQYF	TGTGCCAGCAGCTTAGCGCACGGCAGGGAGGCAGATACGCAGTATTTT
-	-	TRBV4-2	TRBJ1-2	CASSQAYREENYGYTF	TGTGCCAGCAGCCAGGCTTACAGGGAAGAAAACTATGGCTACACCTTC
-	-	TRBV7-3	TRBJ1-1	CASSLSMNTEAFF	TGTGCCAGCAGCTTGAGTATGAACACTGAAGCTTTCTTT
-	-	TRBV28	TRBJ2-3	CAIRSDRYSTDTQYF	TGTGCCATCCGGAGTGACCGTTACAGCACAGATACGCAGTATTTT
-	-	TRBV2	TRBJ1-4	CASNRHGGIANEKLFF	TGTGCCAGCAACAGACACGGGGGAATAGCTAATGAAAAACTGTTTTTT
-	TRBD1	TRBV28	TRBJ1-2	CASSLRGQPSNNYGYTF	TGTGCCAGCAGTTTGAGGGGACAGCCCTCTAATAACTATGGCTACACCTTC
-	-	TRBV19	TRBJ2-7	CASSKQINSYEQYF	TGTGCCAGTAGTAAACAGATAAACTCCTACGAGCAGTACTTC
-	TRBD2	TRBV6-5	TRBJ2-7	CASLGEGHYEQYF	TGTGCCAGCTTGGGGGAGGGCCACTACGAGCAGTACTTC
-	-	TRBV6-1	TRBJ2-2	CASSVDSSTKAGELFF	TGTGCCAGCAGTGTGGACAGTTCGACTAAAGCCGGGGAGCTGTTTTTT
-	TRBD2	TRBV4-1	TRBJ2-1	CASSQSYGGGYNEQFF	TGCGCCAGCAGCCAATCTTATGGCGGGGGGTACAATGAGCAGTTCTTC
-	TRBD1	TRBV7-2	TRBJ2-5	CASSSRDRAKKTQYF	TGTGCCAGCAGCTCCCGAGACAGGGCAAAAAAGACCCAGTACTTC
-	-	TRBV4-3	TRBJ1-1	CASSQTTSTEAFF	TGCGCCAGCAGCCAAACAACCTCCACTGAAGCTTTCTTT
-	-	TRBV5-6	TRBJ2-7	CASSLLSVNYEQYF	TGTGCCAGCAGCTTGCTATCCGTTAACTACGAGCAGTACTTC
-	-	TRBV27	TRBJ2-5	CASSFNGQPTQETQYF	TGTGCCAGCAGTTTCAACGGACAGCCCACCCAAGAGACCCAGTACTTC
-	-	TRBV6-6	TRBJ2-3	CASSYSTGVSDTQYF	TGTGCCAGCAGTTACTCGACGGGAGTTTCTGATACGCAGTATTTT
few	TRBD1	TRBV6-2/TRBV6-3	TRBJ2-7	CASSYGSGQGAYEQYF	TGTGCCAGCAGTTACGGTTCGGGACAGGGGGCCTACGAGCAGTACTTC
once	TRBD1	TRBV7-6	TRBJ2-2	CASSSPGQGAGELFF	TGTGCCAGCAGCTCACCGGGACAGGGGGCCGGGGAGCTGTTTTTT
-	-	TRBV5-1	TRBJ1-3	CASSLVGGAYGNTIYF	TGCGCCAGCAGCTTGGTAGGGGGGGCTTACGGAAACACCATATATTTT